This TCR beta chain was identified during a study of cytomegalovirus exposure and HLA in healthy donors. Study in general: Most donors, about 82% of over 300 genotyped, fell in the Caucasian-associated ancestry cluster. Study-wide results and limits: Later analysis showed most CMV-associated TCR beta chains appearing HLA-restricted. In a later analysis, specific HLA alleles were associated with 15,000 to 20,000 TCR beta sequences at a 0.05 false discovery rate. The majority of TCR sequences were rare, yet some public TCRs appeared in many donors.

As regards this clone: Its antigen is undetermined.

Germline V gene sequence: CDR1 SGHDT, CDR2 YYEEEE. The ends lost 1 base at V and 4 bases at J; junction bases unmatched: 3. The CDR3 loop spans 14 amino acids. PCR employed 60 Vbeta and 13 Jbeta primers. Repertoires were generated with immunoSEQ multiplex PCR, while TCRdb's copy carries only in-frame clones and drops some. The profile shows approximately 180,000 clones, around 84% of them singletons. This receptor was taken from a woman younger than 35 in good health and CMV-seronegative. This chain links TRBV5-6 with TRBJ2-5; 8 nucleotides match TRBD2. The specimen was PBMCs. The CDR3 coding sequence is TGTGCCAGCAGCTTGTACGGGAGGGGAGAGACCCAGTACTTC. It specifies CASSLYGRGETQYF.